The sample holds many counts of the clone carrying this T cell receptor (beta chain). This sample stems from a study of human T cells and chemical hapten exposure. A single record per CDR3 protein comes from TCRdb applying MiXCR to the RACE reads. Among roughly 100,000 distinct CDR3 sequences listed, around 10% were seen once. The CDR3 covers 14 residues. Per the germline V gene, CDR1 is MNHEY and CDR2 is SVGEGT. V lost 2 bases and J lost 0, with 2 bases in between. Described time point: patch test 1, 2 weeks after DPC sensitization. Treatment meaning: therapeutic diphenylcyclopropenone sensitization with weekly scalp DPC.

The chain combines TRBV6-2 or TRBV6-3 with TRBJ2-6; D is undetermined. The sample in question was whole blood, obtained in connection with sensitization to the hapten diphenylcyclopropenone (DPC). The sequence derives from a woman aged 40 to 55 with alopecia areata. Some clones in this sample may be carry-over from other donors' samples. The CDR3 is CASSYRSGANVLTF. The CDR3, as DNA: TGTGCCAGCAGTTACCGCTCTGGGGCCAACGTCCTGACTTTC.